These 7 T cell receptor beta chains share one sample of origin, sequenced in a study of T cell repertoires in cytomegalovirus infection. A single record per CDR3 protein comes from TCRdb applying MiXCR to the reads. The sample includes about 450,000 distinct CDR3 sequences, 31% of them seen just once. The specimen sequenced was PBMCs. These receptors were obtained from a human donor in good health (CMV status not recorded). Some clones in this sample may be carry-over from other donors' samples.

The rearrangement uses TRBV19 and TRBJ1-1, with 9 bases that match TRBD1. CDR1 and CDR2 from the germline V gene are LNHDA and SQIVND (reference sequence). The CDR3 sequence is 15 residues long. The junction had 10 bases not matched to a gene; V was cut back by 5 bases and J by 6 bases. This chain's CDR3 is CASSRGTGRSPEAFF. The DNA for the CDR3 is TGTGCCAGTAGTCGCGGGACAGGGAGATCCCCTGAAGCTTTCTTT.

This clonotype has only a few counts. The CDR3 spells CASSEDNRGVGEQYF. DNA of the CDR3: TGCGCCAGCAGCGAGGACAACCGGGGCGTCGGGGAGCAGTACTTC. The V and J genes are TRBV5-1 and TRBJ2-7; D possibly matches TRBD1 or TRBD2 (5 bases each). This CDR3 contains 15 residues. Germline CDR1 reads SGHRS; CDR2 reads YFSETQ. V was pared by 4 bases and J by 7 bases, with 21 bases between.

Concerning this clonotype: The CDR3 does not end in the conserved phenylalanine or tryptophan, so this is likely a read error. Because the CDR3's place on the DNA is in doubt, the DNA is left out and the CDR3 is given as listed by TCRdb. V is TRBV27 and J is TRBJ1-5; the D segment call TRBD1 is taken from the table without a DNA check. Inclusive of both ends, the CDR3 amounts to 14 amino acids. Looked up from germline, CDR1 is MNHEY and CDR2 is SMNVEV (reference sequence). CDR3 loop: CASRVSRGSQPQHC.

J is TRBJ2-5 and V is TRBV5-6, with 9 bases fitting TRBD1. This CDR3 region has 17 residues. Germline CDR1 is SGHDT and CDR2 is YYEEEE. The V gene end was trimmed by 3 bases and the J gene end by 2 bases; junction bases not matched to a gene: 11. The CDR3 nucleotides read TGTGCCAGCAGCTCGGACAGGGGTTCATGGGTGCAAGAGACCCAGTACTTC. This codes for CASSSDRGSWVQETQYF.

The V and J genes are TRBV12-3 or TRBV12-4 and TRBJ2-3; unclear D gene. CDR3 size: 13 residues. V shed 6 bases and J shed 1 base, with 8 bases lying between them. The CDR3 region is CASSPLGTDTQYF. The DNA of the CDR3 is TGTGCCAGCAGCCCACTGGGCACAGATACGCAGTATTTT.

Regarding this clonotype: One end of the junction varies from germline; a read error may be responsible. The chain combines TRBV7-8 with TRBJ1-6; D may be TRBD1 (6 bases). Germline loops: CDR1 SGHVS, CDR2 FQNEAQ. This CDR3 region has 18 residues. CDR3 region: CASSLDIGRSGDNSPLRF. In DNA, the CDR3 is TGTGCCAGCAGCTTAGATATTGGACGGTCAGGGGATAATTCACCCCTCCGCTTT.

To note about this clonotype: The conserved phenylalanine or tryptophan is not found at the CDR3 terminus, so this likely reflects a read error. The CDR3 protein is CASSRQGAIGETQYS. The CDR3 coding sequence is TGTGCCAGCAGCCGACAGGGGGCGATAGGAGAGACCCAGTACTCC. The chain combines TRBV28 with TRBJ2-5; 10 bases are shared with TRBD1. V trimming: 6 bases; J trimming: 4 bases; junction bases outside the gene matches: 8. The CDR3 has 15 amino acids. The germline V gene encodes CDR1 MDHEN and CDR2 SYDVKM.